One T cell receptor beta chain is described in this entry. This clone was recorded at least ten times. The antigen it binds to is not known. One base away there is no much larger clone; base qualities are not given. Before undergoing thyroid surgery, none of the patients had been given any kind of treatment. Using T-cell receptor beta sequencing, the study looked back at clinical samples from patients collected from the early 2010s to the late 2010s. The data derive from a study of metastatic and nonmetastatic thyroid tumors (TCRdb year 2020). Background for the entire study: The researchers compared repertoires between peripheral blood samples and tumor or nodule tissue samples from patients with malignant or benign thyroid disease.

Study-wide conclusions, independent of this receptor: In both blood and tumor samples, malignant tumors were reported to have significantly higher TCR beta diversity than benign nodules.

The CDR3 runs 11 amino acids, cysteine and phenylalanine included. This entry keeps only the CDR3 DNA: 33 bases, framed from base 1. CDR1 and CDR2 are drawn from the germline V gene: SGHTA, FQGTGA. Cut back by 6 bases and 4 bases, the V and J ends lie 5 bases apart. Libraries were constructed by PCR. These reads were obtained on an Illumina HiSeq 4000. The TCR beta-chain CDR3 region of each patient was profiled by high-throughput sequencing. In the original analysis: Drawing on CDR3 differences between clinicopathological groups, the researchers built a classifier meant to tell apart patients with distant-metastatic papillary thyroid cancer. The Shannon index was used to measure repertoire diversity, and the Morisita-Horn index was used to measure how similar tumor and blood repertoires were. The public reads were reprocessed in TCRdb via fastp at Q25 and MiXCR, keeping in-frame beta chains. For this entry, the V and J calls and clone size follow TCRdb and not the study's own pipeline. In this sample the table shows 29,000 or so clones, 4% of which occur a single time. The ten largest make up around 23% of the sample.

This receptor was identified in a female donor with papillary thyroid cancer or a benign thyroid nodule (not recorded which). Some clones in this sample may be carry-over from other donors' samples. The V gene is TRBV7-3 and the J gene is TRBJ2-3; confidence is insufficient to name the D gene. Sequencing was performed on blood. This receptor carries the CDR3 CASSQADTQYF. Here is the DNA: TGTGCCAGCAGTCAGGCAGATACGCAGTATTTT.